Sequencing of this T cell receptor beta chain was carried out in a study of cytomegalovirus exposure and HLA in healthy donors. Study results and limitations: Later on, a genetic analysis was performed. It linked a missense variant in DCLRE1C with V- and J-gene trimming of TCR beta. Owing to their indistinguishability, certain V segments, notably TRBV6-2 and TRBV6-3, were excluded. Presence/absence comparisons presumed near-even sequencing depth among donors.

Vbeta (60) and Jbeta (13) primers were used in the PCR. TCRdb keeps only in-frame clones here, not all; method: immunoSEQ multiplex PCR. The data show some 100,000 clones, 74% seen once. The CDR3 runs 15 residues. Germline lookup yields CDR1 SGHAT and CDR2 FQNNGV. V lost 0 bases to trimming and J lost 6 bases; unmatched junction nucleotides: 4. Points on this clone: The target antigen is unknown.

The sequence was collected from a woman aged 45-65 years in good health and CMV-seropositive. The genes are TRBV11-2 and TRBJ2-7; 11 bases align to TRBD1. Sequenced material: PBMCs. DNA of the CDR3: TGTGCCAGCAGCTTAGAGGACAGGGGGCGCGGCGAGCAGTACTTC. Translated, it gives CASSLEDRGRGEQYF.